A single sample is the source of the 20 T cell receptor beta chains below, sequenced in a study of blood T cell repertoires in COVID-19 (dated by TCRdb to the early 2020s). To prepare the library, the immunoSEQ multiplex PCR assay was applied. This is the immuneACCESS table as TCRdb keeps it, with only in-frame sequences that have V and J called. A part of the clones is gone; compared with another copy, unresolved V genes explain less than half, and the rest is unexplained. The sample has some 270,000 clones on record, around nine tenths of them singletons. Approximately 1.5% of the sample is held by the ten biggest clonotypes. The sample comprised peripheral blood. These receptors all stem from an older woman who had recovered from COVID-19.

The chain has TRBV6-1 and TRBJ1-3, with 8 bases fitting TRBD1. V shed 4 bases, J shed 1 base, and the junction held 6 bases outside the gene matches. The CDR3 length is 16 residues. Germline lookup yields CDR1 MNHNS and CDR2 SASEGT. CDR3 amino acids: CASSASTGGSGNTIYF. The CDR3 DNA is TGTGCCAGCAGTGCGTCCACAGGGGGTTCTGGAAACACCATATATTTT.

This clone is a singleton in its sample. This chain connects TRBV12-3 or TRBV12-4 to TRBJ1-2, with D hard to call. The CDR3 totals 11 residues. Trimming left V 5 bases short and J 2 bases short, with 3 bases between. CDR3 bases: TGTGCCAGCAGTCGGAACTATGGCTACACCTTC. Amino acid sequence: CASSRNYGYTF.

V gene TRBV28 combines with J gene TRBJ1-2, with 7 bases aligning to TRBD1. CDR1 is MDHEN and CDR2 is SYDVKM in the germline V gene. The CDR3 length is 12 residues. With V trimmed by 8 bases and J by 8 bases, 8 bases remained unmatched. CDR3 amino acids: CASRQGAGGYTF. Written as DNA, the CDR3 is TGTGCCAGCCGACAGGGAGCGGGCGGCTACACCTTC.

The CDR3 DNA reads TGTGCCAGCAGCCATTTCGTCCGCGAGCAGTACTTC. Its translation is CASSHFVREQYF. V gene TRBV16 combines with J gene TRBJ2-7; the D is unclear. V was clipped by 3 bases and J by 6 bases, with 9 bases between them. The CDR3 is 12 amino acids. In germline, CDR1 is KGHSY, CDR2 FQNENV.

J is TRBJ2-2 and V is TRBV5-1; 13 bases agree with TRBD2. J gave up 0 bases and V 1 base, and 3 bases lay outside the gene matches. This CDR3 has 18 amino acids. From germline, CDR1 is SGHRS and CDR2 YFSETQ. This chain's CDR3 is CASSLRTSGGANTGELFF. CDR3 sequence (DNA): TGCGCCAGCAGCTTGCGGACTAGCGGGGGAGCGAACACCGGGGAGCTGTTTTTT.

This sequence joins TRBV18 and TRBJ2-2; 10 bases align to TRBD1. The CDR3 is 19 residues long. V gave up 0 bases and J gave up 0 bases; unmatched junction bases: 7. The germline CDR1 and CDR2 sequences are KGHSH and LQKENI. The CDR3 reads CASSPPTGGNSANTGELFF. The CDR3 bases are TGTGCCAGCTCACCACCGACAGGGGGCAACTCCGCGAACACCGGGGAGCTGTTTTTT.

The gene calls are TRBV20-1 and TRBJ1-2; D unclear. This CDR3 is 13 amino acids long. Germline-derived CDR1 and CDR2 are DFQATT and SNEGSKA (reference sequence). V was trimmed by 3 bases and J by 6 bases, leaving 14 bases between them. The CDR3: CSASSSSSNGYTF. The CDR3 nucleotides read TGCAGTGCTAGTTCGTCTTCTAGCAATGGCTACACCTTC.

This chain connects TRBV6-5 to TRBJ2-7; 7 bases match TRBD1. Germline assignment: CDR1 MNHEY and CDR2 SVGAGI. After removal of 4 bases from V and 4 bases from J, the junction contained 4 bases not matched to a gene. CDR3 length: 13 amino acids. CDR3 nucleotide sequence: TGTGCCAGCAGTTTGGGGACAGCGTACGAGCAGTACTTC. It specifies CASSLGTAYEQYF.

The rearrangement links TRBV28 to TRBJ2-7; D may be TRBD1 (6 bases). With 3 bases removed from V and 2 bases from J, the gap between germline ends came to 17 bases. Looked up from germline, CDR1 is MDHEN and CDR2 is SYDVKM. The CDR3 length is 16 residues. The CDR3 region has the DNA TGTGCCAGCAGTTTCCAAACAGGGACGGTAACCTACGAGCAGTACTTC. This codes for CASSFQTGTVTYEQYF. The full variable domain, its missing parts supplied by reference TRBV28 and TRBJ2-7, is DVKVTQSSRYLVKRTGEKVFLECVQDMDHENMFWYRQDPGLGLRLIYFSYDVKMKEKGDIPEGYSVSREKKERFSLILESASTNQTSMYLCASSFQTGTVTYEQYFGPGTRLTVT.

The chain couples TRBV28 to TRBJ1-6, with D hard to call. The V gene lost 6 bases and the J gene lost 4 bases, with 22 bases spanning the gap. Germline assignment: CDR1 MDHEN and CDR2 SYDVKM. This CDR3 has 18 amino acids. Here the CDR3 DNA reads TGTGCCAGCAGCCCTCTCGGGTCAGCAACTACTTATAATTCACCCCTCCACTTT. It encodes CASSPLGSATTYNSPLHF.

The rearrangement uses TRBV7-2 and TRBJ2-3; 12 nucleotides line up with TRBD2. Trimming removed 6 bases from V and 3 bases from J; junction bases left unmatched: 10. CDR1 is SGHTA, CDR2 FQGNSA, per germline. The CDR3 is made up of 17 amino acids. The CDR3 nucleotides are TGTGCCAGCAGTCGTCTAGCGGGGGGGCCTTGGACAGATACGCAGTATTTT. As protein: CASSRLAGGPWTDTQYF.

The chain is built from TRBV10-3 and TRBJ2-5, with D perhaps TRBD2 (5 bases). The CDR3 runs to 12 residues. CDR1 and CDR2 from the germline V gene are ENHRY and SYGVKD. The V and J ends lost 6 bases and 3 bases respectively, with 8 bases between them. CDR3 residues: CAISPGKETQYF. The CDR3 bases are TGTGCCATCAGCCCCGGGAAAGAGACCCAGTACTTC.

CDR3 residues: CASSPRTSAGELFF. The CDR3 nucleotides are TGTGCCAGCAGCCCGCGGACATCCGCCGGGGAGCTGTTTTTT. J is TRBJ2-2 and V is TRBV7-3; possibly TRBD1 for D (5 bases). The germline gives CDR1 SGHTA, CDR2 FQGTGA. The V gene lost 5 bases and the J gene lost 6 bases, with 13 bases spanning the gap. The CDR3 loop spans 14 amino acids.

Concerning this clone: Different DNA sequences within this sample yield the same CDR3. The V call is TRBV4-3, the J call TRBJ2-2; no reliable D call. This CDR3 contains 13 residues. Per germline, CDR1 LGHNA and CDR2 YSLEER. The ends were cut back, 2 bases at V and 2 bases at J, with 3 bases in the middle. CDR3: CASSQLNTGELFF. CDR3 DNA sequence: TGCGCCAGCAGCCAACTAAACACCGGGGAGCTGTTTTTT.

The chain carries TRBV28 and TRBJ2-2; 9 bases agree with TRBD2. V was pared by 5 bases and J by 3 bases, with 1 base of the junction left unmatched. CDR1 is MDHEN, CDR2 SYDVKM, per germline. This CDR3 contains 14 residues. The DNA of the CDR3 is TGTGCCAGCAGTCTAGCGGGACACACCGGGGAGCTGTTTTTT. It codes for CASSLAGHTGELFF.

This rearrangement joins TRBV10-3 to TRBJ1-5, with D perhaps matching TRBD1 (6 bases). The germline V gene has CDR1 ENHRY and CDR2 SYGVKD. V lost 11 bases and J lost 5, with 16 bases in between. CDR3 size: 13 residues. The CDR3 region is CAATGHEDQPQHF. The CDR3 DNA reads TGTGCCGCAACGGGACACGAGGATCAGCCCCAGCATTTT.

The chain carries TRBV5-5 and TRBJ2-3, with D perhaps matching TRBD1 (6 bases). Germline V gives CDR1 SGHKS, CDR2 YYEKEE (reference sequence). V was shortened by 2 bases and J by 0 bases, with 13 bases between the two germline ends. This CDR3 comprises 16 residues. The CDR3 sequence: CASSLDRIGSTDTQYF. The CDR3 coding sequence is TGTGCCAGCAGCTTAGACAGGATCGGAAGCACAGATACGCAGTATTTT.

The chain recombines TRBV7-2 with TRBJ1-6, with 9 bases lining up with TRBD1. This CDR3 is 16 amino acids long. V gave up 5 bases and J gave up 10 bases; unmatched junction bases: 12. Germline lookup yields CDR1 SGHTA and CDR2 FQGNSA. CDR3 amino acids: CASSPSNRQGVSPLHF. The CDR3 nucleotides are TGTGCCAGCAGCCCATCTAACAGACAGGGGGTCTCACCCCTCCACTTT.

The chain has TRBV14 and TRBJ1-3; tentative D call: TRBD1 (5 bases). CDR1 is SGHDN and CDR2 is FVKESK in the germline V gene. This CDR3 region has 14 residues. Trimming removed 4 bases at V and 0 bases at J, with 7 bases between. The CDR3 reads CASSPDSSGNTIYF. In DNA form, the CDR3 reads TGTGCCAGCAGCCCCGACAGCTCTGGAAACACCATATATTTT.

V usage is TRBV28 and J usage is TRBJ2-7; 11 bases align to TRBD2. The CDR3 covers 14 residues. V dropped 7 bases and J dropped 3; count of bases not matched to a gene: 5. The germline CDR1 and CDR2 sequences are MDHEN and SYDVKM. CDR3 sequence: CASIAGGRYYEQYF. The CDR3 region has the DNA TGTGCCAGCATAGCGGGGGGGCGGTACTACGAGCAGTACTTC.